This T cell receptor (beta chain) stems from a study of shared clonotypes between healthy human individuals. Study-wide results and caveats: Only blood samples were collected, and tissue repertoires likely differ.

Under the authors' procedure: In the immunoSEQ data, sequences were junction-only and lacked quality scores, so filtering differed. Only in-frame clones appear in the TCRdb table, and some are missing; sequencing was by immunoSEQ multiplex PCR. The DNA gave D and trimming, while V, J and clone size come from that table. The sample lists some 490,000 clones; roughly 80% were seen once. In the case of this clone: The antigen remains unidentified.

This receptor was obtained from a woman aged 40 to 50 in good health. Some clones in this sample may be carry-over from other donors' samples. Sequencing used PBMCs.

Written as DNA, the CDR3 is TGCGCCAGCAGCCAAGAAGGGTACAGCTCCTACGAGCAGTACTTC. Residues: CASSQEGYSSYEQYF. V is TRBV4-1 and J is TRBJ2-7; D call uncertain. CDR1 and CDR2 from the germline V gene are MGHRA and YSYEKL. CDR3 length: 15 amino acids. V was trimmed by 0 bases and J by 0 bases, leaving 9 bases between them.